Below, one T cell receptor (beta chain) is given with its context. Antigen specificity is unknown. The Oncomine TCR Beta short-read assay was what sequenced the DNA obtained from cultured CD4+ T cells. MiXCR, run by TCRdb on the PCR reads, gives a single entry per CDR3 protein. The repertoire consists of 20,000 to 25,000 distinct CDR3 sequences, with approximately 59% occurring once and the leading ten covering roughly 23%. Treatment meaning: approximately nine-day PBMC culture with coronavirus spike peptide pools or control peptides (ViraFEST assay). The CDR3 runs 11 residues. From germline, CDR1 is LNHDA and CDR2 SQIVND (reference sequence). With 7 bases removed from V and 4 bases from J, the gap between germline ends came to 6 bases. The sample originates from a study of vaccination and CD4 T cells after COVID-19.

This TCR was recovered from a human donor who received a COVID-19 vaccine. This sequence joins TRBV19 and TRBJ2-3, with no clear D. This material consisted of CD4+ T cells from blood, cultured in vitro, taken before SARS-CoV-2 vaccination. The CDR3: CASKGADTQYF. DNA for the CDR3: TGTGCCAGTAAGGGTGCAGATACGCAGTATTTT.